This TCR beta chain was found in a study of T cells in localized non-small cell lung cancer. Notes on the study in general: Highest T cell clonality was seen in uninvolved adjacent lung, surpassing that measured in tumor. Adjacent lung tissue had a median about 60 of the top 100 clones found in the tumor. Greater blood T cell density accompanied longer overall survival.

CDR3 length: 16 residues. Germline CDR1 is SGHVS and CDR2 is FQNEAQ. V was clipped by 4 bases and J by 1 base, with 17 bases between them. A remark on this clone: Its antigen is undetermined.

Sequenced by immunoSEQ multiplex PCR; TCRdb stores in-frame clones only, minus some. The sample has tens of thousands of clones; roughly 89% are singletons. This clonotype originated in a male donor at least 60 years old with stage III squamous cell lung carcinoma. V and J are TRBV7-8 and TRBJ2-7; D might be TRBD2 (7 bases). The material was peripheral blood, obtained before any cancer treatment. This chain's CDR3 is CASSSFGAGASYEQYF. The CDR3 DNA reads TGTGCCAGCAGCTCCTTTGGGGCGGGGGCATCCTACGAGCAGTACTTC. Supplemented by reference TRBV7-8 and TRBJ2-7, the full variable domain reads GAGVSQSPRYKVAKRGQDVALRCDPISGHVSLFWYQQALGQGPEFLTYFQNEAQLDKSGLPSDRFFAERPEGSVSTLKIQRTQQEDSAVYLCASSSFGAGASYEQYFGPGTRLTVT.